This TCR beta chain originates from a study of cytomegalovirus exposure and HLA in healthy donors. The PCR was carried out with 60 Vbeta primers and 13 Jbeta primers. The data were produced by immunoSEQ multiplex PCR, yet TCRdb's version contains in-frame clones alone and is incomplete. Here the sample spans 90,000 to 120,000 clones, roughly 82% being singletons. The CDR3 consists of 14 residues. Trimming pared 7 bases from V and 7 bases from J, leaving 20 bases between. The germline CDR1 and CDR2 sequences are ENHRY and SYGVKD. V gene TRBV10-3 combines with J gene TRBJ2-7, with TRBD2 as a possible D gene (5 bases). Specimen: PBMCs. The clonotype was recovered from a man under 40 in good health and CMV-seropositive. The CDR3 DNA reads TGTGCCATCACGGGCCCAGAGGGTTCGAGGGAGCAGTACTTC. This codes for CAITGPEGSREQYF.